Below, one TCR beta chain is given with its context. Its cognate antigen has yet to be identified. Base qualities are not at hand, and no much larger clone is one base apart. This sample was included in a study of cytotoxic CD8 clonotypes in ibrutinib-treated CLL (dated by TCRdb to about 2021). In terms of the full investigation: The cohort included around 16 treatment-naive and ten to eleven relapsed/refractory patients; roughly 17 were IGHV unmutated. Response samples were obtained after a median of approximately twelve months of treatment, with a range of about 6 to 36 months. Samples averaged roughly 260,000 productive templates and 94,082 productive rearrangements. Of the roughly 90 participants in the trial, roughly 26 had longitudinal samples available. Responses were partial in approximately 24 patients and complete in 2; after median about 68 months follow-up, some 15 stayed in remission and approximately twelve progressed. Cryopreserved peripheral blood mononuclear cells were collected before treatment, at response, and at either disease progression or sustained remission. Every sample from remission and from progressive disease was obtained while the patients were still on ibrutinib.

On a MiSeq, deep resolution sequencing aimed for a depth between 1 in 1 million and 1 in 200,000 T cells, with each clonotype covered around 10x on average. The immunoSEQ hsTCRB Kit was used to generate the TCR beta libraries. On the authors' methods: The data were analyzed with ImmunoSEQ Analyzer and ImmunoSEQ Data Assistant, and V, D and J gene assignments followed IMGT definitions. Clonality, which ranges from 0 to 1, was calculated as one minus the normalized Shannon entropy of productive rearrangement frequencies. Only overrepresented clonotypes making up at least 0.05% of each patient's repertoire were included in the public clonotype analysis. Some 12 age-matched healthy donor repertoires from immuneACCESS served as clonality controls. TCRdb re-hosts the immuneACCESS table, in-frame sequences only. Its copies lack some clones; in the studies checked, an unresolved V gene accounts for under half of them, and the cause for the rest is not known. From that table come the V and J calls and clone size; the DNA was used to work out D and trimming. The sample table shows 60,000 to 70,000 clones, and approximately 54% are seen once. The ten largest account for roughly 14% of the sample.

From the cysteine through the phenylalanine, the CDR3 covers 15 amino acids. Just CDR3 DNA is preserved here, 45 bases in frame from base 1. V is cut back by 7 bases and J by 0 bases, with 4 bases in the junction unmatched. The germline V gene supplies CDR1 SNHLY and CDR2 FYNNEI. The meaning of the sample's time point label: approximately eleven months on ibrutinib. Roughly 2 micrograms of genomic DNA were extracted from cryopreserved PBMCs for TCR beta library preparation. Longitudinal blood samples from CLL patients on ibrutinib monotherapy underwent high-throughput TCR beta sequencing. The patients were enrolled in a single-center, open-label phase 2 trial of ibrutinib monotherapy. Broad study findings and their caveats: An increase in clonality was observed at ibrutinib response, with clonality remaining stable during sustained remission and falling back toward baseline at progression. Baseline clonality was found to be higher than that of age-matched healthy donors and was strongly correlated with circulating CD8+ T-cell counts. Public clonotypes were rare and either shrank or stayed stable during treatment, and the rise in clonality at ibrutinib response reflected expansion of private clonotypes. Sampling times were not matched between patients in sustained remission and patients whose disease was progressing, and lymph node repertoires were not examined.

The chain employs TRBV2 and TRBJ2-3; TRBD2 lines up with 10 middle nucleotides. The specimen comprised PBMCs, sampled after 12 months of ibrutinib treatment. The sequence was obtained from a human donor with chronic lymphocytic leukemia. The sequence in DNA is TGTGCCAGCAATCCAGCGGGGGGGAGCACAGATACGCAGTATTTT. Translated, this gives CASNPAGGSTDTQYF.